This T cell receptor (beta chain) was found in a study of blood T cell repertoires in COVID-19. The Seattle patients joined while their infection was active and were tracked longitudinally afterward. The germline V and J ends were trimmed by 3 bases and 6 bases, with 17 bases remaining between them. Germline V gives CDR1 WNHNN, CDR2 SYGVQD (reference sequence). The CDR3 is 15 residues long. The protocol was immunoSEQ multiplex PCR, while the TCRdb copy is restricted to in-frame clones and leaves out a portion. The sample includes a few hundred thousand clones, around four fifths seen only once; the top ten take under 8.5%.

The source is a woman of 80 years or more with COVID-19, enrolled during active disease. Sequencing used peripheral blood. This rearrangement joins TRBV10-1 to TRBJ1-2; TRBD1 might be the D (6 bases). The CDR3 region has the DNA TGCGCCAGCAGTGATGGACAGACAGGTGATCATGGCTACACCTTC. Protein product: CASSDGQTGDHGYTF.